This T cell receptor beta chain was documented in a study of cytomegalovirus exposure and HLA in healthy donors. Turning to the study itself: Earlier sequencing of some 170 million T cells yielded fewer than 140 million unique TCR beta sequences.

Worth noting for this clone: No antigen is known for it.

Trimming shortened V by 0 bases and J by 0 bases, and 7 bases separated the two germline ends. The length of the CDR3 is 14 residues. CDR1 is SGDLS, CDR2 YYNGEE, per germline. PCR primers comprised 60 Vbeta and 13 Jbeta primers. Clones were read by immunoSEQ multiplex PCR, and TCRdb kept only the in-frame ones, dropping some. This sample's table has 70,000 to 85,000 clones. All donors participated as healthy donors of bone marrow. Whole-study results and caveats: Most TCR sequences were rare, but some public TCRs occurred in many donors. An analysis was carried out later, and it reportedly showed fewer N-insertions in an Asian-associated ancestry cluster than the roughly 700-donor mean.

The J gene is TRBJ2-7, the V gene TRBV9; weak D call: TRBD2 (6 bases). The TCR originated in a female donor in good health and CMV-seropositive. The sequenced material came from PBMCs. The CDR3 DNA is TGTGCCAGCAGCGTAGCTAGCGCCTCCTACGAGCAGTACTTC. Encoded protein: CASSVASASYEQYF.